Each of the 24 T cell receptor beta chains below was sequenced from the same sample in a study of shared clonotypes between healthy human individuals. The table came from immunoSEQ multiplex PCR; TCRdb's copy has only in-frame clones and leaves some out. The data contain 650,000 to 800,000 clones, approximately 72% of them singletons. Source material: memory CD4+ T cells sorted from blood. Described subset: CD45RA-negative fraction. These receptors came from a woman aged 25 to 39 in good health.

The chain employs TRBV7-9 and TRBJ2-1; 12 bases map to TRBD2. Unmatched junction bases numbered 8, after V lost 5 bases and J lost 9 bases. The CDR3 is 15 amino acids. CDR1 SEHNR and CDR2 FQNEAQ come from the germline V gene (reference sequence). CDR3 residues: CASSQTSGSLGEQFF. The CDR3, as DNA: TGTGCCAGCAGCCAGACTAGCGGGAGCCTCGGTGAGCAGTTCTTC.

The chain couples TRBV18 to TRBJ2-4; TRBD2 is a possible D gene (6 bases). The CDR3 is 19 residues long. V shed 1 base and J shed 0 bases, with 19 bases lying between them. The germline CDR1 and CDR2 sequences are KGHSH and LQKENI. The DNA of the CDR3 is TGTGCCAGCTCACCACGGGCAGGTGAGGGACTCCTAGCCAAAAACATTCAGTACTTC. Amino acids: CASSPRAGEGLLAKNIQYF.

The chain combines TRBV18 with TRBJ2-5; no reliable D call. The CDR3 extends over 12 amino acids. V gave up 4 bases and J gave up 4 bases, with 7 bases separating them. Germline CDR1 is KGHSH and CDR2 is LQKENI. This CDR3 is CASSRQTETQYF. In DNA, the CDR3 is TGTGCCAGCTCACGCCAGACAGAGACCCAGTACTTC. Combining the CDR3 with reference TRBV18 and TRBJ2-5 gives the whole variable domain NAGVMQNPRHLVRRRGQEARLRCSPMKGHSHVYWYRQLPEEGLKFMVYLQKENIIDESGMPKERFSAEFPKEGPSILRIQQVVRGDSAAYFCASSRQTETQYFGPGTRLLVL.

This rearrangement joins TRBV7-2 to TRBJ2-5; unclear D gene. Trimming removed 4 bases from V and 1 base from J, with 7 bases in between. The germline V gene encodes CDR1 SGHTA and CDR2 FQGNSA. The CDR3 has 13 amino acids. CDR3 sequence: CASSSYFQETQYF. The CDR3 region has the DNA TGTGCCAGCAGCTCATATTTCCAAGAGACCCAGTACTTC.

In regard to this clone: This likely stems from a read error, as it lies one base from a far larger clone. The identical CDR3 is also encoded by other nucleotide sequences in the sample. This chain links TRBV30 with TRBJ1-2; 10 nucleotides align to TRBD1. This CDR3 has 13 residues. From germline, CDR1 is GTSNPN and CDR2 SVGIG (reference sequence). CDR3 bases: TGCGCCTGGACGAGGACAGGGGGCTATGGCTACACCTTC. Translated: CAWTRTGGYGYTF.

The chain uses TRBV7-3 and TRBJ2-3; tentatively, D is TRBD1 or TRBD2 (5 bases each). Germline-derived CDR1 and CDR2 are SGHTA and FQGTGA. The CDR3 extends over 15 amino acids. V lost 4 bases, J lost 0 bases, and 11 bases lay in between. The CDR3 loop reads CASSSPGPSTDTQYF. The CDR3, as DNA: TGTGCCAGCAGCTCCCCGGGGCCTAGCACAGATACGCAGTATTTT.

This chain connects TRBV30 to TRBJ2-7; perhaps TRBD2 as D (5 bases). This CDR3 has 16 residues. Trimming shortened V by 2 bases and J by 6 bases, and 23 bases separated the two germline ends. CDR1 is GTSNPN and CDR2 is SVGIG in the germline V gene (reference sequence). The CDR3: CAWSTPPVGVIAEQYF. The CDR3 DNA is TGTGCCTGGAGTACCCCCCCAGTGGGAGTTATAGCCGAGCAGTACTTC.

J is TRBJ2-2 and V is TRBV6-1; the D is unclear. The CDR3 totals 13 residues. The germline V and J ends were trimmed by 5 bases and 6 bases, with 10 bases remaining between them. From germline, CDR1 is MNHNS and CDR2 SASEGT. Here the CDR3 DNA reads TGTGCCAGCAGTCTATCCATTCCCGGGGAGCTGTTTTTT. Its protein is CASSLSIPGELFF.

The genes are TRBV2 and TRBJ1-2; unclear D gene. Trimming took 8 bases from V and 5 from J, leaving 15 bases between them. Germline loops: CDR1 SNHLY, CDR2 FYNNEI. The CDR3 runs 13 residues. CDR3 nucleotides: TGTGCCAGCGACGAGTTTTCCGCGTATGGCTACACCTTC. Translation gives CASDEFSAYGYTF.

This rearrangement joins TRBV14 to TRBJ1-2; D unclear. The CDR3 runs 13 residues. Germline loops: CDR1 SGHDN, CDR2 FVKESK. Trimming shortened V by 0 bases and J by 5 bases, and 7 bases separated the two germline ends. The CDR3 protein is CASSQEASYGYTF. The CDR3, as DNA: TGTGCCAGCAGCCAAGAAGCCAGTTATGGCTACACCTTC.

The rearrangement uses TRBV7-9 and TRBJ1-3, with D hard to call. The CDR3 sequence is 14 residues long. CDR1 and CDR2 from the germline V gene are SEHNR and FQNEAQ (reference sequence). V lost 0 bases to trimming and J lost 1 base, with 4 bases between them. The CDR3 DNA reads TGTGCCAGCAGCTTAGCTTGGTCTGGAAACACCATATATTTT. Translating it yields CASSLAWSGNTIYF.

The chain has TRBV15 and TRBJ1-2, with D perhaps matching TRBD1 (5 bases). The CDR3 is made up of 16 amino acids. With 0 bases removed from V and 6 bases from J, the gap between germline ends came to 17 bases. Germline V gene data show CDR1 as LNHNV and CDR2 as YYDKDF (reference sequence). The CDR3 coding sequence is TGTGCCACCAGCAGAGATCAACGGCAGGGAGAAGATGGCTACACCTTC. It codes for CATSRDQRQGEDGYTF.

This clone was seen a few times. CDR3 loop: CSVEDPGGYTF. CDR3 nucleotide sequence: TGCAGCGTTGAAGACCCCGGTGGCTACACCTTC. V usage is TRBV29-1 and J usage is TRBJ1-2; D call uncertain. The V end lost 0 bases, the J end lost 7 bases, and 6 bases lay between the germline ends. Germline values: CDR1 SQVTM, CDR2 ANQGSEA. The CDR3 has 11 amino acids.

V is TRBV7-2 and J is TRBJ2-1; D gene unclear. The V end was cut by 1 base, the J end by 10 bases, with 8 bases between. CDR3 length: 12 amino acids. In germline, CDR1 is SGHTA, CDR2 FQGNSA. Written as DNA, the CDR3 is TGTGCCAGCAGCTTAGTTTCCGAAGAGCAGTTCTTC. It specifies CASSLVSEEQFF.

This clone was seen a few times. This chain connects TRBV11-2 to TRBJ1-2, with 7 bases aligning to TRBD1. The CDR3 totals 14 residues. The V gene's germline CDR1 is SGHAT and CDR2 FQNNGV. The V gene end was trimmed by 5 bases and the J gene end by 4 bases; junction bases not matched to a gene: 7. CDR3 in DNA: TGTGCCAGCAGCGAAACGACAGGGAGCTATGGCTACACCTTC. It yields the protein CASSETTGSYGYTF. The variable domain in full, with the rest retrieved from reference TRBV11-2 and TRBJ1-2, is EAGVAQSPRYKIIEKRQSVAFWCNPISGHATLYWYQQILGQGPKLLIQFQNNGVVDDSQLPKDRFSAERLKGVDSTLKIQPAKLEDSAVYLCASSETTGSYGYTFGSGTRLTVV.

The chain uses TRBV7-2 and TRBJ2-3; 9 bases are a match to TRBD2. This CDR3 spans 19 amino acids. Germline CDR1 SGHTA, CDR2 FQGNSA. V was clipped by 4 bases and J by 2 bases; unmatched bases: 16. The DNA for the CDR3 is TGTGCCAGCAGCTACCGAGGTGGGGATCTAGCGGGAACCACAGATACGCAGTATTTT. Amino acid sequence: CASSYRGGDLAGTTDTQYF.

This clone is a singleton in its sample. Within the sample, other DNA sequences also encode this same CDR3. The rearrangement links TRBV5-1 to TRBJ2-1, with 7 nucleotides matching TRBD2. Trimming cost V 3 bases and J 4 bases; bases outside gene matches: 4. CDR1 is SGHRS, CDR2 YFSETQ, per germline. This CDR3 contains 14 residues. CDR3 DNA: TGCGCCAGCAGCTCCGGGACTACTTACAATGAGCAGTTCTTC. It yields the protein CASSSGTTYNEQFF.

In this sample, this clone turned up many times. The chain links TRBV5-6 to TRBJ2-5; D gene uncertain. V was pared by 3 bases and J by 4 bases, with 7 bases between. Germline CDR1 and CDR2: SGHDT and YYEEEE. This CDR3 has 12 amino acids. The CDR3 loop reads CASSWNRETQYF. In nucleotides, the CDR3 is TGTGCCAGCAGCTGGAATAGAGAGACCCAGTACTTC.

This clone was observed a handful of times. The V and J genes are TRBV4-1 and TRBJ1-1; D gene ambiguous. Germline V gene data show CDR1 as MGHRA and CDR2 as YSYEKL. The CDR3 sequence is 15 residues long. V was trimmed by 4 bases and J by 3 bases, leaving 15 bases between them. This chain's CDR3 is CASSPRVAEYTEAFF. The CDR3 region has the DNA TGCGCCAGCAGCCCCCGGGTCGCAGAATACACTGAAGCTTTCTTT.

This chain uses TRBV25-1 with TRBJ2-1, with 7 bases fitting TRBD1. Germline V gene lookup returns CDR1 MGHDK and CDR2 SYGVNS. The V gene end was trimmed by 2 bases and the J gene end by 12 bases; junction bases not matched to a gene: 4. The CDR3 has 12 residues. The CDR3 sequence is CASSELDRVQFF. CDR3 DNA: TGTGCCAGCAGTGAACTCGACAGGGTGCAGTTCTTC.

This clone was seen only once. The chain is built from TRBV5-5 and TRBJ2-7, with 8 bases aligning to TRBD2. CDR1 SGHKS and CDR2 YYEKEE come from the germline V gene (reference sequence). The length of the CDR3 is 13 residues. Trimming took 1 base from V and 4 from J; bases not matched to a gene: 1. CDR3 sequence: CASSLKREYEQYF. CDR3 coding DNA: TGTGCCAGCAGCTTGAAGCGGGAGTACGAGCAGTACTTC.

The genes are TRBV7-3 and TRBJ2-7, with D perhaps TRBD1 or TRBD2 (5 bases each). The germline V gene encodes CDR1 SGHTA and CDR2 FQGTGA. The length of the CDR3 is 12 residues. V lost 4 bases and J 6 bases, leaving 10 bases between the germline ends. CDR3 loop: CASSSGRGEQYF. The CDR3 DNA reads as TGTGCCAGCAGCTCGGGACGCGGCGAGCAGTACTTC.

This chain joins TRBV7-3 and TRBJ2-7; TRBD1 matches at 10 bases. The CDR3 contains 18 residues. Germline V lookup: CDR1 SGHTA, CDR2 FQGTGA. The V gene end was trimmed by 4 bases and the J gene end by 2 bases; junction bases not matched to a gene: 14. The DNA of the CDR3 is TGTGCCAGCAGCTACCGGGACAGGGGCTCCCAGCCGCCCTACGAGCAGTACTTC. Amino acid sequence: CASSYRDRGSQPPYEQYF.

This chain joins TRBV7-8 and TRBJ2-5; D unresolved. Germline CDR1 is SGHVS and CDR2 is FQNEAQ. Trimming stripped 2 bases from V and 2 bases from J, with 6 bases between. CDR3 size: 13 residues. CDR3: CASSLQTQETQYF. As DNA, the CDR3 is TGTGCCAGCAGCTTACAGACACAAGAGACCCAGTACTTC.